This TCR beta chain was captured by sequencing in a study of T cells in Graves' hyperthyroidism and ophthalmopathy. Trimming removed 3 bases from V and 4 bases from J, with 12 bases in between. This CDR3 has 14 amino acids. CDR1 is MDHEN, CDR2 SYDVKM, per germline. At least ten counts were recorded for this clonotype. Regions amplified from RNA transcripts were the TCR beta CDR3 regions. Carried out on the TCR CDR3, a first-round RT-PCR used the HTBI primer set. TCRdb re-called the multiplex PCR reads with MiXCR, one entry per CDR3 protein. Here the sample spans around 280,000 distinct CDR3 sequences, 12% to 15% being singletons.

V and J are TRBV28 and TRBJ1-2; no reliable D call. Sequenced material: blood. This clonotype was obtained from a woman aged 40 to 49 with Graves' hyperthyroidism. The CDR3, as DNA: TGTGCCAGCAGTTTGGGCTACGCGTCCTATGGCTACACCTTC. Protein product: CASSLGYASYGYTF.